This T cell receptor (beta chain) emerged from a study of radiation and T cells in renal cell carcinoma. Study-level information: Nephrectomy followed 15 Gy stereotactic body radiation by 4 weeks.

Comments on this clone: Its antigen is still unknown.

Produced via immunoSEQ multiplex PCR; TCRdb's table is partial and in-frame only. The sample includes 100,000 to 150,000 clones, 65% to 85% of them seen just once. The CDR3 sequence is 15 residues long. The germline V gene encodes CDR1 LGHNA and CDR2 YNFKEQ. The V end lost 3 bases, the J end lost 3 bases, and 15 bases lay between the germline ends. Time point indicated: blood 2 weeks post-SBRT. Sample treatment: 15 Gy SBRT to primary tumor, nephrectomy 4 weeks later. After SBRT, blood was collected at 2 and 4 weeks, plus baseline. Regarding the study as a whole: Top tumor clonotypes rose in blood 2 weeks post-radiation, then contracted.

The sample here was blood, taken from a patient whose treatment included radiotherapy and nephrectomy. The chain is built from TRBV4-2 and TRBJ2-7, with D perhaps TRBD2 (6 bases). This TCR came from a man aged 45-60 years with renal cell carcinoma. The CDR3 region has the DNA TGTGCCAGCAGCCAGCCGTTAAAGACTAGCTACGAGCAGTACTTC. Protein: CASSQPLKTSYEQYF.